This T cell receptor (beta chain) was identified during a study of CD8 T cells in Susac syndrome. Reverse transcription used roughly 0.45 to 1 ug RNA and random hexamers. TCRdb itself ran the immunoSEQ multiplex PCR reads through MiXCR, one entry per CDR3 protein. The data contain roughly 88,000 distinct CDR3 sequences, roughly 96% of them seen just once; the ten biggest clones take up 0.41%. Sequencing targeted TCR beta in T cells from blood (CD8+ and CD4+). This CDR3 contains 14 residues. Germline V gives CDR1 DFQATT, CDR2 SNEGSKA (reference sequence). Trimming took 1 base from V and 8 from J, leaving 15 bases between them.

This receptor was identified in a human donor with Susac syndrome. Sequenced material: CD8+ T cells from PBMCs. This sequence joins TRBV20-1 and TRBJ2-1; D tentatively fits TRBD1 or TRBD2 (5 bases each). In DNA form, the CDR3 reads TGCAGTGCTAGAGCGGGGCTAGCCCTCCATGAGCAGTTCTTC. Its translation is CSARAGLALHEQFF.